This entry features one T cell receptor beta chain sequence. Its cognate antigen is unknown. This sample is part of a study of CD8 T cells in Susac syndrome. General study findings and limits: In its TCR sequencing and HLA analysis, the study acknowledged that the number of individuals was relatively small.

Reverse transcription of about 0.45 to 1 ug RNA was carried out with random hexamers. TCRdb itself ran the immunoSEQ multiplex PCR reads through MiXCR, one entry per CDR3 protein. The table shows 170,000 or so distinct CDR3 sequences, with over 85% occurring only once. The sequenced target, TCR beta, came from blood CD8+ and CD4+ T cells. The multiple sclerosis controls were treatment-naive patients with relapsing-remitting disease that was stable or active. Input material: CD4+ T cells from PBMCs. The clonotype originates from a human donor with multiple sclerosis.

CDR3 coding DNA: TGTGCCAGCAGTTTGACTCCGGGGGACCTATCCTACGAGCAGTACTTC. It translates to CASSLTPGDLSYEQYF. This chain uses TRBV28 with TRBJ2-7; weak D call: TRBD2 (6 bases). This CDR3 contains 16 residues. Germline V gene lookup returns CDR1 MDHEN and CDR2 SYDVKM. Trimming removed 3 bases at V and 1 base at J, with 16 bases between.